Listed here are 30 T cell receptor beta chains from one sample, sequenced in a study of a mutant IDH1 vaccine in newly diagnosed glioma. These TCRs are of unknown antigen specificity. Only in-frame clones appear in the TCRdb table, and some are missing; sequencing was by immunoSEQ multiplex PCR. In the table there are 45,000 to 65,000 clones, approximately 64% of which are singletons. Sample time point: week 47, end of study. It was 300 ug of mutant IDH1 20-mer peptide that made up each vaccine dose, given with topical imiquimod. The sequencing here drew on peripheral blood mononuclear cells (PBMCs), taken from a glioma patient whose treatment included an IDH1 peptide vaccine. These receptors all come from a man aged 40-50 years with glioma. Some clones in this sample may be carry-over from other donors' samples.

The CDR3 protein is CASSAPAPSTEAFF. CDR3 in DNA: TGTGCCAGCTCGGCCCCCGCACCAAGCACTGAAGCTTTCTTT. The chain carries TRBV18 and TRBJ1-1, with D hard to call. CDR1 KGHSH and CDR2 LQKENI come from the germline V gene. Trimming took off 6 bases at V and 4 bases at J, with 15 bases between the two ends. The CDR3 consists of 14 residues.

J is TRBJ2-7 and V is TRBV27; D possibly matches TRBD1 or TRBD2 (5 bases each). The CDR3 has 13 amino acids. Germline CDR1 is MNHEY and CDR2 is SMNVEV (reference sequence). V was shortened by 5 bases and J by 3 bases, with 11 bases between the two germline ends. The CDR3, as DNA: TGTGCCAGCAGTCTGGGGGTTGGCTACGAGCAGTACTTC. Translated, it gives CASSLGVGYEQYF.

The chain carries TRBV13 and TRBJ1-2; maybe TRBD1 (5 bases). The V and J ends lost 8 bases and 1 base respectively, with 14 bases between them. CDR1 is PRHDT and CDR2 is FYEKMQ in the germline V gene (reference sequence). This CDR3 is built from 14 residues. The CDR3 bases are TGTGCCAGCCGCAGATGGGGGGGTAACTATGGCTACACCTTC. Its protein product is CASRRWGGNYGYTF.

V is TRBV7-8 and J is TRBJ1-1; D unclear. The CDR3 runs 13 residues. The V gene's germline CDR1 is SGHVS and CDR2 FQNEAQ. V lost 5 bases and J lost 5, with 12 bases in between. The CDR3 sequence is CASSEILGTEAFF. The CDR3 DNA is TGTGCCAGCAGCGAAATCCTAGGGACTGAAGCTTTCTTT.

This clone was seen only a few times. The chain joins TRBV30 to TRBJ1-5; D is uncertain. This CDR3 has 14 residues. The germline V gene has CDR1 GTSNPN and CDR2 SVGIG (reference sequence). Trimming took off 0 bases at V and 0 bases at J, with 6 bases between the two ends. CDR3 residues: CAWSVLRSNQPQHF. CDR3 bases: TGTGCCTGGAGTGTACTCCGTAGCAATCAGCCCCAGCATTTT.

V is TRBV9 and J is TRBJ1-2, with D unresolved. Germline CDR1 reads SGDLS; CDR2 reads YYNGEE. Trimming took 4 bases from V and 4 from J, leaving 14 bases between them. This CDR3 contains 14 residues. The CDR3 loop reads CASSLGMGLYGYTF. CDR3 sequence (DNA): TGTGCCAGCAGCCTAGGGATGGGCCTCTATGGCTACACCTTC.

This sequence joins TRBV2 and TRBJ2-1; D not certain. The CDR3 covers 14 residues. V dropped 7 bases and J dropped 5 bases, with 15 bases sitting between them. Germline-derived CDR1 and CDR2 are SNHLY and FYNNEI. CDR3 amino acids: CASNPDTDDNEQFF. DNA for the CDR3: TGTGCCAGCAACCCCGACACCGATGACAATGAGCAGTTCTTC.

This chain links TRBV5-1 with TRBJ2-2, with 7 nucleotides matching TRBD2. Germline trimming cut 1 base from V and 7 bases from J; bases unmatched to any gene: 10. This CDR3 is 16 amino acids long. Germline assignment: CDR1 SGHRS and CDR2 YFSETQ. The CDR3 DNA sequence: TGCGCCAGCAGCTTGAACAGACTAAGGGAGGGCGGGGAGCTGTTTTTT. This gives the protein CASSLNRLREGGELFF.

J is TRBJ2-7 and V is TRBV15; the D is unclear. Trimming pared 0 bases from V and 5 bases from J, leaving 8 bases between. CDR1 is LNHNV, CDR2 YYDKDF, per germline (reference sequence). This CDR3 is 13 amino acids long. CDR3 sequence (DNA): TGTGCCACCAGCAGAGATGTTGGACACGAGCAGTACTTC. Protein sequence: CATSRDVGHEQYF.

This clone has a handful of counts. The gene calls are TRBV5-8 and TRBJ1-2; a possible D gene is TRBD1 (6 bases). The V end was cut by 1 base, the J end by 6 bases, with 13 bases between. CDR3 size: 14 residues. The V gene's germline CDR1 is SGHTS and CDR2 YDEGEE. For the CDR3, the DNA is TGTGCCAGCAGCTTGTATGGGGGCCTGGATGGCTACACCTTC. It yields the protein CASSLYGGLDGYTF.

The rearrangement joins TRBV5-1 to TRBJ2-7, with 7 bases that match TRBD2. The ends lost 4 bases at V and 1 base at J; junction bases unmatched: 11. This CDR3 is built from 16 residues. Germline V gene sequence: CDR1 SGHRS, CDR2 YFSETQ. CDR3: CASSRGGRGASYEQYF. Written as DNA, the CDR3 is TGCGCCAGCAGCCGCGGGGGTCGAGGGGCTTCCTACGAGCAGTACTTC. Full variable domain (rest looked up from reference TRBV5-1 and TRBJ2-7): KAGVTQTPRYLIKTRGQQVTLSCSPISGHRSVSWYQQTPGQGLQFLFEYFSETQRNKGNFPGRFSGRQFSNSRSEMNVSTLELGDSALYLCASSRGGRGASYEQYFGPGTRLTVT.

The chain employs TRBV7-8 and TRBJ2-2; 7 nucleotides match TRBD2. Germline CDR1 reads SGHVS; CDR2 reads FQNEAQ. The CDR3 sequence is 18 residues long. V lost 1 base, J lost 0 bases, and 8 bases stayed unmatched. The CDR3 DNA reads TGTGCCAGCAGCTTAGGTTGGGCCAGCGGGGCGAACACCGGGGAGCTGTTTTTT. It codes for CASSLGWASGANTGELFF.

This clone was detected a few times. The CDR3 sequence is CASSAVSYEQYF. The CDR3, as DNA: TGTGCCAGCAGCGCGGTCTCCTACGAGCAGTACTTC. V usage is TRBV2 and J usage is TRBJ2-7, with no clear D. CDR1 and CDR2 (germline): SNHLY, FYNNEI. Trimming stripped 6 bases from V and 0 bases from J, with 6 bases between. The CDR3 consists of 12 residues. The full variable domain, with the rest looked up from reference TRBV2 and TRBJ2-7, is EPEVTQTPSHQVTQMGQEVILRCVPISNHLYFYWYRQILGQKVEFLVSFYNNEISEKSEIFDDQFSVERPDGSNFTLKIRSTKLEDSAMYFCASSAVSYEQYFGPGTRLTVT.

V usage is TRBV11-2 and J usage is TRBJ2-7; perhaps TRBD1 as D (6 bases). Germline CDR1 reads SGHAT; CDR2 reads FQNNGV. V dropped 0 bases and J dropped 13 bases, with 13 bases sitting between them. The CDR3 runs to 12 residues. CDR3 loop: CASSLDQGRAYF. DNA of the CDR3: TGTGCCAGCAGCTTAGATCAGGGGCGGGCCTACTTC. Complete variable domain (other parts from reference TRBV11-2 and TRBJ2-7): EAGVAQSPRYKIIEKRQSVAFWCNPISGHATLYWYQQILGQGPKLLIQFQNNGVVDDSQLPKDRFSAERLKGVDSTLKIQPAKLEDSAVYLCASSLDQGRAYFGPGTRLTVT.

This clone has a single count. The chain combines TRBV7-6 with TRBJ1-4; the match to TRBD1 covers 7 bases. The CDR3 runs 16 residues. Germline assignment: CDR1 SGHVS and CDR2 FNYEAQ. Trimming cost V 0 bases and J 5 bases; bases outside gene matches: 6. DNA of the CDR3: TGTGCCAGCAGCTTAGCGCCTTCAGGGGGGAATGAAAAACTGTTTTTT. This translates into CASSLAPSGGNEKLFF.

CDR3 protein: CSAQTGTGNEKLFF. In DNA form, the CDR3 reads TGCAGCGCTCAGACCGGGACAGGAAATGAAAAACTGTTTTTT. The chain uses TRBV29-1 and TRBJ1-4; TRBD1 agrees at 8 bases. The CDR3 has 14 residues. V shed 7 bases and J 5 bases; nucleotides not matched to a gene: 9. Looked up from germline, CDR1 is SQVTM and CDR2 is ANQGSEA.

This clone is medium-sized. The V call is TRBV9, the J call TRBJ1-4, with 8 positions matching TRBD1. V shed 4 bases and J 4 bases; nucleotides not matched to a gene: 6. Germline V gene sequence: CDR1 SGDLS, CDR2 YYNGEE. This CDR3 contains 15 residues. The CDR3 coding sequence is TGTGCCAGCAGCTCCCCAGGGGGCAATAATGAAAAACTGTTTTTT. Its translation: CASSSPGGNNEKLFF. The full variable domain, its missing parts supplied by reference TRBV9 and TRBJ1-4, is DSGVTQTPKHLITATGQRVTLRCSPRSGDLSVYWYQQSLDQGLQFLIQYYNGEERAKGNILERFSAQQFPDLHSELNLSSLELGDSALYFCASSSPGGNNEKLFFGSGTQLSVL.

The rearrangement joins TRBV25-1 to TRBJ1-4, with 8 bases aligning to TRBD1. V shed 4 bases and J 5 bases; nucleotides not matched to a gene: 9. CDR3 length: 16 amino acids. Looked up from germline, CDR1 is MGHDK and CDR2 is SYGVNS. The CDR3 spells CASSVSGGDWNEKLFF. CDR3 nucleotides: TGTGCCAGCAGTGTCTCAGGGGGCGATTGGAATGAAAAACTGTTTTTT.

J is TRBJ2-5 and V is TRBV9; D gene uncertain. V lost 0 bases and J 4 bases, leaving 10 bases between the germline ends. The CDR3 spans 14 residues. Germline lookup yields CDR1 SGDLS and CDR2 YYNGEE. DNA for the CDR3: TGTGCCAGCAGCGTAGAAGGGCTGTCAGAGACCCAGTACTTC. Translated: CASSVEGLSETQYF.

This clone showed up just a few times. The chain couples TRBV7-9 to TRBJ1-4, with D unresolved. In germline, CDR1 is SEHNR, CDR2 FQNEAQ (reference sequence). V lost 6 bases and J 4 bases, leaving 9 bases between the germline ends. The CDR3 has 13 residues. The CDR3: CASSVEFNEKLFF. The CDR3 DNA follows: TGTGCCAGCAGTGTGGAGTTTAATGAAAAACTGTTTTTT.

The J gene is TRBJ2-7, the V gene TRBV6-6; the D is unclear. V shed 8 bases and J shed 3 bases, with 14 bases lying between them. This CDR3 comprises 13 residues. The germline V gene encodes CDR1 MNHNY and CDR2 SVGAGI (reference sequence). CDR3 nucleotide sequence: TGTGCCAGCGGGTTTGATTCCTTCTACGAGCAGTACTTC. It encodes CASGFDSFYEQYF.

The CDR3 sequence: CASVFGLDYYEQYF. CDR3 coding DNA: TGTGCCAGCGTCTTTGGACTGGATTACTACGAGCAGTACTTC. The V and J genes are TRBV2 and TRBJ2-5; maybe TRBD2 (5 bases). The better agreement between TRBJ2-7 and the DNA end casts doubt on the J call. Germline CDR1 is SNHLY and CDR2 is FYNNEI. The CDR3 runs to 14 residues.

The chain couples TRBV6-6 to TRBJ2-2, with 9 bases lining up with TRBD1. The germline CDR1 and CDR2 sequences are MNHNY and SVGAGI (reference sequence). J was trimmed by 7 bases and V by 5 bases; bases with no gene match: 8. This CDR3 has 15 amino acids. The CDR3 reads CASSDPGQGIGELFF. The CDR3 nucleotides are TGTGCCAGCAGTGATCCGGGACAGGGAATCGGGGAGCTGTTTTTT.

As DNA, the CDR3 is TGTGCCAGCAGCTTCCGGCTATCGGGTGTCACAGATACGCAGTATTTT. Translating it yields CASSFRLSGVTDTQYF. The chain employs TRBV5-4 and TRBJ2-3; no firm D call. Deletions cut 2 bases from V and 2 bases from J, with 15 bases between. The CDR3 is made up of 16 amino acids. Germline V gene lookup returns CDR1 SGHNT and CDR2 YYREEE (reference sequence).

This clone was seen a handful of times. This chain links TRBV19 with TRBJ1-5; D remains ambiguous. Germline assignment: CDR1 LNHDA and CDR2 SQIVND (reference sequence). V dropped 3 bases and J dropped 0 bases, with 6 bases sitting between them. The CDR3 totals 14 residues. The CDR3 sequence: CASSMAFSNQPQHF. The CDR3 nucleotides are TGTGCCAGTAGTATGGCGTTTAGCAATCAGCCCCAGCATTTT.

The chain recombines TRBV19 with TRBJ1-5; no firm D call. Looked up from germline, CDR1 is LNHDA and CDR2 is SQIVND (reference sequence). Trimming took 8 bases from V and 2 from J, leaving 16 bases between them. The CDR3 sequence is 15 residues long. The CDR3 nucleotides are TGTGCCAGTTTAAGTCGGGAAAACGGCAATCAGCCCCAGCATTTT. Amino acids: CASLSRENGNQPQHF.

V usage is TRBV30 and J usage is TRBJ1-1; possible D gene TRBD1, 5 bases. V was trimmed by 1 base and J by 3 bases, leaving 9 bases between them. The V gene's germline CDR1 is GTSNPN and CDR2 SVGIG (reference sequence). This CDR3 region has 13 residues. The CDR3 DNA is TGTGCCTGGAGTGAGGGGACCGACACTGAAGCTTTCTTT. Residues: CAWSEGTDTEAFF.

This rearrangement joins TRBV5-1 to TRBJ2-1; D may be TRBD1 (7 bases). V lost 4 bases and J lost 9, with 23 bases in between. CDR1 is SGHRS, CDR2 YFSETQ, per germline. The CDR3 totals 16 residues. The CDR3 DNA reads TGCGCCAGCAGCGCGGGAAAGACAGGGTCTGTCAGTGAGCAGTTCTTC. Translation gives CASSAGKTGSVSEQFF.

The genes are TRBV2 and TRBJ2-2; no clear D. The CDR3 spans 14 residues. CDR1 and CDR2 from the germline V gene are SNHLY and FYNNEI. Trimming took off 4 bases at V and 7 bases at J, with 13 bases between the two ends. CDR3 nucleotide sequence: TGTGCCAGCAGTGTTGAACAGATCGGCGGGGAGCTGTTTTTT. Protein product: CASSVEQIGGELFF.

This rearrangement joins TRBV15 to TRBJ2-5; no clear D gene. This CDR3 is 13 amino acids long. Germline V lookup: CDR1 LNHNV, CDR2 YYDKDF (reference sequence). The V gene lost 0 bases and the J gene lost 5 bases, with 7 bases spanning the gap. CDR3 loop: CATSRDFGETQYF. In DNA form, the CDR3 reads TGTGCCACCAGCAGAGATTTCGGGGAGACCCAGTACTTC.